The 18 T cell receptor beta chains reported below all come from one sample, sequenced in a study of CD8 T cells in ankylosing spondylitis (dated by TCRdb to 2015 to 2018). The library was built by means of 5' RACE. TCRdb lists the instrument as Illumina HiSeq 2500. TCRdb took the public reads, trimmed them with fastp at Q25, ran MiXCR for clone calling and kept in-frame beta chains. Each CDR3 protein appears once, grouped with its most common genes and DNA. The table for this sample lists hundreds of thousands of distinct CDR3 sequences; 20% of them were counted only once. 10% to 15% of the sample is in the top ten clones. The sequenced material came from blood, either unsorted or a sorted T cell fraction (not recorded which). The receptors were gathered from a male donor with ankylosing spondylitis or in good health (not recorded which).

The chain recombines TRBV20-1 with TRBJ2-1; 9 nucleotides line up with TRBD2. Germline lookup yields CDR1 DFQATT and CDR2 SNEGSKA (reference sequence). The CDR3 is 17 amino acids. The trim removed 0 bases at V and 4 bases at J, leaving 10 bases unmatched. The CDR3 nucleotides read TGCAGTGCTAGAGACCCGGTAGCGGGGGAAGGGTACAATGAGCAGTTCTTC. Translated, it gives CSARDPVAGEGYNEQFF.

The rearrangement uses TRBV4-1 and TRBJ2-5, with D unclear. V lost 2 bases and J 1 base, leaving 11 bases between the germline ends. The CDR3 is made up of 15 amino acids. Germline lookup yields CDR1 MGHRA and CDR2 YSYEKL. The CDR3 reads CASSQYPRAQETQYF. In nucleotides, the CDR3 is TGCGCCAGCAGCCAATATCCTAGGGCCCAAGAGACCCAGTACTTC.

This clonotype appeared a few times. This chain uses TRBV4-1 with TRBJ2-5, with TRBD1 identical over 8 bases. The germline V gene has CDR1 MGHRA and CDR2 YSYEKL. The CDR3 length is 15 residues. The junction had 5 bases not matched to a gene; V was cut back by 0 bases and J by 5 bases. The CDR3 region has the DNA TGCGCCAGCAGCCAAGACCCAGGGGGCGGGGAGACCCAGTACTTC. Translating it yields CASSQDPGGGETQYF.

The chain uses TRBV3-1 and TRBJ2-7; 8 positions match TRBD1. The CDR3 is 15 amino acids. V lost 5 bases and J lost 3; bases outside the gene matches: 9. The germline gives CDR1 LGHDT, CDR2 YNNKEL (reference sequence). CDR3 coding DNA: TGTGCCAGCAGCAACAGAGCAGGGGGCCTCTACGAGCAGTACTTC. Protein product: CASSNRAGGLYEQYF.

In this sample, this clonotype turned up a few times. The rearrangement links TRBV11-2 to TRBJ2-7, with TRBD1 identical over 7 bases. Losses at the gene ends were 2 bases for V and 5 bases for J; bases not matched to a gene: 6. The CDR3 consists of 14 residues. The germline V gene encodes CDR1 SGHAT and CDR2 FQNNGV. CDR3 sequence: CASSLYSGGNEQYF. In DNA form, the CDR3 reads TGTGCCAGCAGCTTATATTCAGGGGGAAACGAGCAGTACTTC. Filled out from reference TRBV11-2 and TRBJ2-7, the complete variable domain reads EAGVAQSPRYKIIEKRQSVAFWCNPISGHATLYWYQQILGQGPKLLIQFQNNGVVDDSQLPKDRFSAERLKGVDSTLKIQPAKLEDSAVYLCASSLYSGGNEQYFGPGTRLTVT.

This clonotype occurred a few times. V gene TRBV20-1 combines with J gene TRBJ2-2, with D unresolved. CDR3 length: 15 residues. Trimming removed 0 bases from V and 2 bases from J, with 10 bases in between. CDR1 and CDR2 from the germline V gene are DFQATT and SNEGSKA (reference sequence). CDR3 amino acids: CSARDWNDNTGELFF. The CDR3 DNA sequence: TGCAGTGCTAGAGATTGGAACGACAACACCGGGGAGCTGTTTTTT.

The rearrangement joins TRBV5-6 to TRBJ2-3; 10 bases are shared with TRBD2. This CDR3 comprises 15 residues. Germline V gene sequence: CDR1 SGHDT, CDR2 YYEEEE. The ends lost 2 bases at V and 2 bases at J; junction bases unmatched: 2. CDR3 nucleotide sequence: TGTGCCAGCAGCTTTAGCGGGGGGCTCACAGATACGCAGTATTTT. Its protein product is CASSFSGGLTDTQYF.

This clonotype was detected a few times. V usage is TRBV29-1 and J usage is TRBJ2-7; 9 bases align to TRBD1. The CDR3 runs 15 residues. In germline, CDR1 is SQVTM, CDR2 ANQGSEA. V shed 6 bases, J shed 3 bases, and the junction held 12 bases outside the gene matches. DNA of the CDR3: TGCAGCGTCTTGGGGCGGGACAGGGAGTTCTACGAGCAGTACTTC. It encodes CSVLGRDREFYEQYF.

The chain carries TRBV6-1 and TRBJ2-3, with 13 positions matching TRBD2. This CDR3 has 16 amino acids. Trimming removed 5 bases from V and 4 bases from J; junction bases left unmatched: 6. Looked up from germline, CDR1 is MNHNS and CDR2 is SASEGT. Here the CDR3 DNA reads TGTGCCAGCAGTACCACTAGCGGGGGGGCCCCAGATACGCAGTATTTT. This codes for CASSTTSGGAPDTQYF.

This clonotype showed up just a few times. The chain has TRBV12-3 or TRBV12-4 and TRBJ2-7; D perhaps matches TRBD2 (6 bases). There are 16 residues in the CDR3. V lost 0 bases, J lost 2 bases, and 14 bases lay in between. The CDR3 spells CASSLAEGLAAYEQYF. The CDR3 DNA reads as TGTGCCAGCAGTTTAGCGGAGGGGCTTGCGGCCTACGAGCAGTACTTC.

This clonotype was found a few times. The CDR3 sequence is CATSDSSGGAYLDYEQFF. The CDR3 region has the DNA TGTGCCACCAGTGACTCTAGCGGGGGGGCTTATTTAGATTATGAGCAGTTCTTC. V and J are TRBV24-1 and TRBJ2-1, with 12 bases that match TRBD2. The CDR3 extends over 18 amino acids. The trim removed 4 bases at V and 8 bases at J, leaving 14 bases unmatched. Germline V lookup: CDR1 KGHDR, CDR2 SFDVKD.

This clonotype appeared a few times. The chain is built from TRBV11-2 and TRBJ2-1, with 7 bases aligning to TRBD2. CDR3 length equals 17 residues. Germline CDR1 SGHAT, CDR2 FQNNGV. V trimming: 0 bases; J trimming: 6 bases; junction bases outside the gene matches: 11. This CDR3 reads CASSLDFRGLFTNEQFF. CDR3 nucleotides: TGTGCCAGCAGCTTAGATTTTAGGGGACTATTCACCAATGAGCAGTTCTTC.

This clonotype has only a few counts. The rearrangement joins TRBV15 to TRBJ2-3; D is unclear. The V end lost 5 bases, the J end lost 2 bases, and 5 bases lay between the germline ends. The CDR3 is made up of 12 amino acids. The germline CDR1 and CDR2 sequences are LNHNV and YYDKDF (reference sequence). CDR3 residues: CATSGNTDTQYF. DNA for the CDR3: TGTGCCACCAGCGGGAACACAGATACGCAGTATTTT.

This clonotype turned up a few times. The genes are TRBV2 and TRBJ2-1, with D possibly being TRBD1 or TRBD2 (6 bases each). The CDR3 totals 15 residues. Germline V lookup: CDR1 SNHLY, CDR2 FYNNEI. Trimming pared 8 bases from V and 1 base from J, leaving 15 bases between. CDR3 nucleotide sequence: TGTGCCAGCTCTTCGGGGGCTGGGTCCTACAATGAGCAGTTCTTC. Residues: CASSSGAGSYNEQFF.

The V call is TRBV5-8, the J call TRBJ2-3; the D is unclear. CDR1 is SGHTS and CDR2 is YDEGEE in the germline V gene. This CDR3 is built from 13 residues. Between the trimmed V and J ends, which lost 9 bases and 1 base, there was a span of 12 bases. DNA of the CDR3: TGTGCCAACCCTTCCGCTCGCACAGATACGCAGTATTTT. Protein sequence: CANPSARTDTQYF.

The rearrangement uses TRBV9 and TRBJ1-1; D is uncertain. V was cut by 0 bases and J by 8 bases, with 11 bases left in between. CDR1 is SGDLS and CDR2 is YYNGEE in the germline V gene. The CDR3 spans 13 residues. The CDR3 DNA reads TGTGCCAGCAGCGTAGACGGGGAAGCCGAAGCTTTCTTT. Translation: CASSVDGEAEAFF.

The V call is TRBV20-1, the J call TRBJ1-2, with D perhaps TRBD1 (5 bases). The CDR3 loop spans 16 amino acids. The germline V gene encodes CDR1 DFQATT and CDR2 SNEGSKA (reference sequence). V lost 0 bases and J lost 2, with 16 bases in between. CDR3 DNA sequence: TGCAGTGCTAGAGATCTCTGGCAGGGTCAAAACTATGGCTACACCTTC. Amino acid sequence: CSARDLWQGQNYGYTF.

The rearrangement uses TRBV12-3 or TRBV12-4 and TRBJ2-1, with TRBD1 identical over 12 bases. V shed 6 bases, J shed 8 bases, and the junction held 5 bases outside the gene matches. CDR3 length: 14 residues. CDR3 sequence: CASRGQGALDEQFF. CDR3 DNA sequence: TGTGCCAGCAGGGGACAGGGGGCGTTGGATGAGCAGTTCTTC.